The 25 T cell receptor beta chains listed next were all sequenced from one sample in a study of technical replicates of blood from several donors. TCRdb's copy holds only in-frame clones and misses some; the assay was immunoSEQ multiplex PCR. In the table there are around 56,000 clones, more than 90% of which are singletons. Specimen: PBMCs. The receptors come from a human donor in good health. Some clones in this sample may be carry-over from other donors' samples.

V gene TRBV7-2 combines with J gene TRBJ1-2; TRBD1 agrees at 8 bases. CDR3 length: 16 amino acids. Germline values: CDR1 SGHTA, CDR2 FQGNSA. The ends lost 2 bases at V and 6 bases at J; junction bases unmatched: 11. The CDR3 DNA sequence: TGTGCCAGCAGCTTATACTACAGGGGGGAAGTGAATGGCTACACCTTC. This translates into CASSLYYRGEVNGYTF.

The chain uses TRBV5-6 and TRBJ1-2, with TRBD1 identical over 9 bases. The junction had 8 bases not matched to a gene; V was cut back by 4 bases and J by 1 base. CDR1 SGHDT and CDR2 YYEEEE come from the germline V gene. The CDR3 has 16 amino acids. In DNA, the CDR3 is TGTGCCAGCAGCGCCGGGACAGGGACTTATAACTATGGCTACACCTTC. This gives the protein CASSAGTGTYNYGYTF.

The chain is built from TRBV6-4 and TRBJ2-3, with TRBD2 identical over 9 bases. Germline CDR1 reads MRHNA; CDR2 reads SNTAGT. With V trimmed by 5 bases and J by 2 bases, 8 bases remained unmatched. This CDR3 has 16 residues. Written as DNA, the CDR3 is TGTGCCAGCAGTAACACAGCGGGGGGCCCCACAGATACGCAGTATTTT. It yields the protein CASSNTAGGPTDTQYF.

The chain combines TRBV4-1 with TRBJ2-7, with 7 bases identical to TRBD2. This CDR3 has 17 amino acids. The J segment lost 3 bases and the V segment lost 1 base, leaving 12 bases of the junction unmatched. Germline values: CDR1 MGHRA, CDR2 YSYEKL. Written as DNA, the CDR3 is TGCGCCAGCAGCCAAGGGATCGTATGGCGGGGGAACTACGAGCAGTACTTC. It translates to CASSQGIVWRGNYEQYF.

The J gene is TRBJ1-1, the V gene TRBV5-4, with 12 bases aligning to TRBD1. CDR1 and CDR2 from the germline V gene are SGHNT and YYREEE (reference sequence). The J segment lost 4 bases and the V segment lost 4 bases, leaving 8 bases of the junction unmatched. This CDR3 is 16 amino acids long. The CDR3 protein is CASSPGQGAMGTEAFF. The CDR3 DNA reads as TGTGCCAGCAGCCCGGGACAGGGGGCGATGGGCACTGAAGCTTTCTTT.

The rearrangement uses TRBV29-1 and TRBJ2-1; tentative D call: TRBD2 (5 bases). Germline V gene sequence: CDR1 SQVTM, CDR2 ANQGSEA. The CDR3 loop spans 13 amino acids. Deletions cut 6 bases from V and 3 bases from J, with 12 bases between. CDR3 coding DNA: TGCAGCGTGGAGGAGGACCTCTACAATGAGCAGTTCTTC. It specifies CSVEEDLYNEQFF.

This clone rates as large. This chain connects TRBV13 to TRBJ1-2; no clear D. Germline V lookup: CDR1 PRHDT, CDR2 FYEKMQ (reference sequence). Trimming shortened V by 5 bases and J by 7 bases, and 23 bases separated the two germline ends. The length of the CDR3 is 16 residues. The DNA of the CDR3 is TGTGCCAGCAGCCCCAGACGGCTCGGGGAAGTAGCTGGCTACACCTTC. Its protein is CASSPRRLGEVAGYTF.

V usage is TRBV6-6 and J usage is TRBJ1-3; D not certain. CDR1 is MNHNY, CDR2 SVGAGI, per germline (reference sequence). Trimming removed 2 bases at V and 4 bases at J, with 15 bases between. CDR3 size: 16 residues. As DNA, the CDR3 is TGTGCCAGCAGTTACGTGGCCTCCACCGAAGGAAACACCATATATTTT. It codes for CASSYVASTEGNTIYF.

This sequence joins TRBV7-8 and TRBJ1-3, with no clear D. This CDR3 has 13 residues. From germline, CDR1 is SGHVS and CDR2 FQNEAQ. Trimming took 5 bases from V and 4 from J, leaving 9 bases between them. This CDR3 reads CASSPRRGNTIYF. CDR3 nucleotide sequence: TGTGCCAGCAGCCCCCGGAGGGGAAACACCATATATTTT.

The chain recombines TRBV6-5 with TRBJ2-2; D perhaps matches TRBD1 (6 bases). This CDR3 comprises 16 residues. V was cut by 2 bases and J by 2 bases, with 12 bases left in between. CDR1 and CDR2 from the germline V gene are MNHEY and SVGAGI. The CDR3 is CASSYQGTSNTGELFF. DNA for the CDR3: TGTGCCAGCAGTTACCAAGGGACAAGCAACACCGGGGAGCTGTTTTTT.

This clone occurred once. The J gene is TRBJ2-1, the V gene TRBV4-2; 11 bases fit TRBD2. The V and J ends lost 4 bases and 8 bases, in that order; junction bases with no gene match: 4. Germline V gene lookup returns CDR1 LGHNA and CDR2 YNFKEQ. This CDR3 has 14 residues. CDR3 sequence reads: CASSLAGGLDEQFF. In nucleotides, the CDR3 is TGTGCCAGCAGCCTAGCGGGAGGGCTTGATGAGCAGTTCTTC.

V gene TRBV30 combines with J gene TRBJ2-7; 11 bases match TRBD1. Looked up from germline, CDR1 is GTSNPN and CDR2 is SVGIG (reference sequence). The CDR3 extends over 14 amino acids. The trim removed 5 bases at V and 3 bases at J, leaving 6 bases unmatched. CDR3 protein: CAWATGTGGYEQYF. Here the CDR3 DNA reads TGTGCCTGGGCCACCGGGACAGGGGGCTACGAGCAGTACTTC.

The rearrangement joins TRBV7-2 to TRBJ1-2; the match to TRBD1 covers 8 bases. CDR3 length: 13 residues. With 8 bases clipped from V and 0 bases from J, the junction kept 2 bases outside the gene matches. Germline CDR1 and CDR2: SGHTA and FQGNSA. CDR3 nucleotide sequence: TGTGCCAGCGGACAGGGAGCTAACTATGGCTACACCTTC. Amino acid sequence: CASGQGANYGYTF.

The chain joins TRBV15 to TRBJ2-5; 8 bases are a match to TRBD2. This CDR3 is built from 16 residues. Germline trimming cut 3 bases from V and 4 bases from J; bases unmatched to any gene: 10. CDR1 is LNHNV, CDR2 YYDKDF, per germline (reference sequence). CDR3 region: CATSRAPTGGGETQYF. The CDR3, as DNA: TGTGCCACCAGCAGGGCCCCCACGGGGGGGGGAGAGACCCAGTACTTC.

This clone was seen just once. J is TRBJ2-2 and V is TRBV6-1, with 9 nucleotides matching TRBD1. Germline V gene data show CDR1 as MNHNS and CDR2 as SASEGT. CDR3 length: 15 residues. Losses at the gene ends were 2 bases for V and 5 bases for J; bases not matched to a gene: 3. The CDR3 DNA follows: TGTGCCAGCAGTGAAATGGGACAGGGTACCGGGGAGCTGTTTTTT. Translating gives CASSEMGQGTGELFF.

This sequence joins TRBV27 and TRBJ2-3, with 7 bases fitting TRBD2. The CDR3 sequence is 15 residues long. With 7 bases clipped from V and 5 bases from J, the junction kept 12 bases outside the gene matches. Germline CDR1 and CDR2: MNHEY and SMNVEV (reference sequence). The CDR3 region has the DNA TGTGCCAGCAACTTATCCGGGGGGACTGGAGATACGCAGTATTTT. Its translation: CASNLSGGTGDTQYF.

The chain links TRBV4-1 to TRBJ1-2; TRBD1 is a possible D gene (5 bases). The CDR3 consists of 17 residues. V was clipped by 1 base and J by 5 bases, with 20 bases between them. Per the germline V gene, CDR1 is MGHRA and CDR2 is YSYEKL. CDR3 region: CASSQGSRVTGSYGYTF. The CDR3 DNA reads as TGCGCCAGCAGCCAAGGGTCCAGGGTTACGGGTTCGTATGGCTACACCTTC.

The chain uses TRBV2 and TRBJ1-2; D unresolved. V dropped 2 bases and J dropped 8 bases, with 15 bases sitting between them. This CDR3 comprises 14 residues. Germline V gene sequence: CDR1 SNHLY, CDR2 FYNNEI. CDR3 in amino acids: CASSEPRGAGGYTF. In nucleotides, the CDR3 is TGTGCCAGCAGTGAACCAAGAGGTGCGGGAGGCTACACCTTC.

The chain employs TRBV19 and TRBJ2-6; 12 nucleotides line up with TRBD1. V was clipped by 10 bases and J by 4 bases; unmatched bases: 5. Germline assignment: CDR1 LNHDA and CDR2 SQIVND (reference sequence). CDR3 size: 15 residues. This CDR3 is CATRDRGPGANVLTF. The CDR3 bases are TGTGCCACCCGGGACAGGGGGCCGGGGGCCAACGTCCTGACTTTC.

The V gene is TRBV29-1, the J gene TRBJ2-7, with 10 bases that match TRBD1. CDR3 length equals 14 residues. Trimming removed 0 bases from V and 4 bases from J; junction bases left unmatched: 3. Germline CDR1 is SQVTM and CDR2 is ANQGSEA. The chain's CDR3 is CSVEDGQGVYEQYF. The DNA of the CDR3 is TGCAGCGTTGAAGACGGACAGGGGGTATACGAGCAGTACTTC.

The J gene is TRBJ2-1, the V gene TRBV5-1, with TRBD1 matching 10 bases. The trim removed 1 base at V and 7 bases at J, leaving 2 bases unmatched. Germline V gives CDR1 SGHRS, CDR2 YFSETQ. The CDR3 length is 14 residues. The CDR3 DNA reads as TGCGCCAGCAGCTTGTGGGACAGGGGTAATGAGCAGTTCTTC. Translated: CASSLWDRGNEQFF.

The genes are TRBV10-2 and TRBJ1-2, with D unclear. The V gene's germline CDR1 is WSHSY and CDR2 SAAADI. The CDR3 contains 15 residues. V dropped 0 bases and J dropped 4 bases, with 12 bases sitting between them. CDR3 loop: CASSESSRETYGYTF. The CDR3, as DNA: TGCGCCAGCAGTGAGTCTAGTAGGGAGACCTATGGCTACACCTTC.

V and J are TRBV28 and TRBJ2-7; 12 bases align to TRBD2. Germline values: CDR1 MDHEN, CDR2 SYDVKM. V lost 0 bases, J lost 6 bases, and 12 bases stayed unmatched. The CDR3 has 18 residues. The CDR3 sequence is CASSLWKAATSGRPEQYF. In nucleotides, the CDR3 is TGTGCCAGCAGTTTATGGAAGGCTGCGACTAGCGGGAGACCCGAGCAGTACTTC. Full variable domain (outside the CDR3, taken from reference TRBV28 and TRBJ2-7): DVKVTQSSRYLVKRTGEKVFLECVQDMDHENMFWYRQDPGLGLRLIYFSYDVKMKEKGDIPEGYSVSREKKERFSLILESASTNQTSMYLCASSLWKAATSGRPEQYFGPGTRLTVT.

The chain is built from TRBV6-5 and TRBJ1-2; TRBD1 aligns across 8 bases. The V gene end was trimmed by 2 bases and the J gene end by 6 bases; junction bases not matched to a gene: 5. This CDR3 has 14 amino acids. Per germline, CDR1 MNHEY and CDR2 SVGAGI. The CDR3 reads CASSYRQGFDGYTF. CDR3 in DNA: TGTGCCAGCAGTTACCGACAGGGGTTCGATGGCTACACCTTC.

This clone was recorded a few times. Additional DNA sequences in this sample encode the identical CDR3. V gene TRBV5-1 combines with J gene TRBJ2-1; TRBD2 agrees at 8 bases. The CDR3 is made up of 14 amino acids. CDR1 is SGHRS, CDR2 YFSETQ, per germline. Trimming took 4 bases from V and 4 from J; bases not matched to a gene: 4. CDR3 loop: CASSPSGGYNEQFF. The CDR3 bases are TGCGCCAGCAGCCCCAGCGGGGGTTACAATGAGCAGTTCTTC.